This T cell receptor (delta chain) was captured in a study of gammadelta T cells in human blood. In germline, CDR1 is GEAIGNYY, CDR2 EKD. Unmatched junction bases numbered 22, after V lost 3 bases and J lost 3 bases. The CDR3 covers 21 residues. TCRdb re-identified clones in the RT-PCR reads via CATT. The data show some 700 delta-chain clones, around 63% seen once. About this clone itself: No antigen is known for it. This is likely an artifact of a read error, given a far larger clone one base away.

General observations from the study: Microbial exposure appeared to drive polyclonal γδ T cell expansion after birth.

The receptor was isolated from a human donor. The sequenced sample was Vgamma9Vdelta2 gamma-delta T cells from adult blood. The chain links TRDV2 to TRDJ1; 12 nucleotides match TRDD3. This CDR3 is CACDSVLTSRLGDTGADKLIF. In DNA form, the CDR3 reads TGTGCCTGTGACTCCGTCCTGACCTCGCGACTGGGGGATACAGGGGCCGATAAACTCATCTTT.